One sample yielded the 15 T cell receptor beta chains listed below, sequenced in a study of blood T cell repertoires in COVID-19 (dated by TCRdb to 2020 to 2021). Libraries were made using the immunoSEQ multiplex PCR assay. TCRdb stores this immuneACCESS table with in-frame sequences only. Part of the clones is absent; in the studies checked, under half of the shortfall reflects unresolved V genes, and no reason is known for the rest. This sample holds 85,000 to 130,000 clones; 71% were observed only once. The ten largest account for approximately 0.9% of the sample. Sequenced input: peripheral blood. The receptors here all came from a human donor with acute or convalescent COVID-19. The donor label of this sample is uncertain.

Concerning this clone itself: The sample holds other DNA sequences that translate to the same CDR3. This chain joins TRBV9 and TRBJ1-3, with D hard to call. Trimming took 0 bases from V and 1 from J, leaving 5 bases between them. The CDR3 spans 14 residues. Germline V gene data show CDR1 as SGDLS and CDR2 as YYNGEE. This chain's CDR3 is CASSVGLSGNTIYF. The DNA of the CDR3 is TGTGCCAGCAGCGTAGGTTTATCTGGAAACACCATATATTTT.

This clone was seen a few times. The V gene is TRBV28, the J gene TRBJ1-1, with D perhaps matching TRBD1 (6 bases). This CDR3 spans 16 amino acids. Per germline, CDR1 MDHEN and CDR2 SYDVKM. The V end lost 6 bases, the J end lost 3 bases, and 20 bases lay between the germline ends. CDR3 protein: CASRSGTRRFDTEAFF. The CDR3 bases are TGTGCCAGCAGATCTGGGACACGGCGTTTCGACACTGAAGCTTTCTTT. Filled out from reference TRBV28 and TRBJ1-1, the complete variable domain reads DVKVTQSSRYLVKRTGEKVFLECVQDMDHENMFWYRQDPGLGLRLIYFSYDVKMKEKGDIPEGYSVSREKKERFSLILESASTNQTSMYLCASRSGTRRFDTEAFFGQGTRLTVV.

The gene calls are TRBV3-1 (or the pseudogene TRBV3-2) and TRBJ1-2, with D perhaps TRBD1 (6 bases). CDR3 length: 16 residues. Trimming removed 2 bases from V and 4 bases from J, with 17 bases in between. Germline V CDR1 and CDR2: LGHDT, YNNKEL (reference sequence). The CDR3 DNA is TGTGCCAGCAGCCAAAGCTTCAAGGGGGACGGCTATGGCTACACCTTC. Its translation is CASSQSFKGDGYGYTF.

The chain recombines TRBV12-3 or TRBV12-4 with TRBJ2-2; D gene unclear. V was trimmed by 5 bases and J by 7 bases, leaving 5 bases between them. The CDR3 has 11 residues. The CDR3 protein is CASSLSGELFF. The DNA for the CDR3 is TGTGCCAGCAGTCTAAGCGGGGAGCTGTTTTTT.

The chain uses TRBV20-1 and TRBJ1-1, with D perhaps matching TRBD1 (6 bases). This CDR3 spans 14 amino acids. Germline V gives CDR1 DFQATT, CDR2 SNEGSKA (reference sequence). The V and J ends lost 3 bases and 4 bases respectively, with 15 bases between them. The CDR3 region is CSASEQGRGTEAFF. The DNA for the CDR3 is TGCAGTGCTAGTGAACAGGGTCGAGGCACTGAAGCTTTCTTT.

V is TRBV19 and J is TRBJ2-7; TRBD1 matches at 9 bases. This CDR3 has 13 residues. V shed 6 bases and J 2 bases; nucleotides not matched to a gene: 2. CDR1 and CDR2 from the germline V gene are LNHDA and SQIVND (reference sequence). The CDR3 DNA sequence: TGTGCCAGTAGGGACAGGGGTCCCTACGAGCAGTACTTC. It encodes CASRDRGPYEQYF. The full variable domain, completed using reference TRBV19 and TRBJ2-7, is DGGITQSPKYLFRKEGQNVTLSCEQNLNHDAMYWYRQDPGQGLRLIYYSQIVNDFQKGDIAEGYSVSREKKESFPLTVTSAQKNPTAFYLCASRDRGPYEQYFGPGTRLTVT.

The CDR3 is CASRPPGQQYGYTF. The CDR3 DNA is TGTGCCAGCAGGCCCCCGGGACAGCAGTATGGCTACACCTTC. The chain combines TRBV28 with TRBJ1-2; 7 bases align to TRBD1. V shed 6 bases, J shed 5 bases, and the junction held 9 bases outside the gene matches. The CDR3 runs 14 residues. Germline values: CDR1 MDHEN, CDR2 SYDVKM.

CDR3 nucleotide sequence: TGTGCCAGCAGAAACAACAGGGGGGAAGGCTACACCTTC. Residues: CASRNNRGEGYTF. V gene TRBV27 combines with J gene TRBJ1-2, with TRBD1 identical over 8 bases. After removal of 6 bases from V and 8 bases from J, the junction contained 8 bases not matched to a gene. CDR3 length: 13 residues. Germline CDR1 MNHEY, CDR2 SMNVEV (reference sequence).

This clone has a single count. Here the CDR3 reads CASTGRLNTEAFF. In DNA form, the CDR3 reads TGTGCCAGCACAGGCAGGCTGAACACTGAAGCTTTCTTT. The chain joins TRBV6-5 to TRBJ1-1; D call uncertain. Trimming left V 7 bases short and J 0 bases short, with 9 bases between. The CDR3 contains 13 residues. The V gene's germline CDR1 is MNHEY and CDR2 SVGAGI.

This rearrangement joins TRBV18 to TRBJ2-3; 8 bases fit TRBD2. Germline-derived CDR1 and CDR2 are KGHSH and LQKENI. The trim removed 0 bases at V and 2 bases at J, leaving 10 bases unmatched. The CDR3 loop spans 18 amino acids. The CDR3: CASSPPMWRGAHTDTQYF. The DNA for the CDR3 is TGTGCCAGCTCACCACCCATGTGGCGGGGGGCCCACACAGATACGCAGTATTTT. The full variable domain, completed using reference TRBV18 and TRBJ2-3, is NAGVMQNPRHLVRRRGQEARLRCSPMKGHSHVYWYRQLPEEGLKFMVYLQKENIIDESGMPKERFSAEFPKEGPSILRIQQVVRGDSAAYFCASSPPMWRGAHTDTQYFGPGTRLTVL.

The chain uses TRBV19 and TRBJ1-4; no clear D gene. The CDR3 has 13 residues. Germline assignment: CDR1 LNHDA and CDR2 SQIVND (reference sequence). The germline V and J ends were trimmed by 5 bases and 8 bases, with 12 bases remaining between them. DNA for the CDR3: TGTGCCAGTAGTCCCAGGTCAGGAGAAAAACTGTTTTTT. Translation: CASSPRSGEKLFF. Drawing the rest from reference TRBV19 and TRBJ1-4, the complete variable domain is DGGITQSPKYLFRKEGQNVTLSCEQNLNHDAMYWYRQDPGQGLRLIYYSQIVNDFQKGDIAEGYSVSREKKESFPLTVTSAQKNPTAFYLCASSPRSGEKLFFGSGTQLSVL.

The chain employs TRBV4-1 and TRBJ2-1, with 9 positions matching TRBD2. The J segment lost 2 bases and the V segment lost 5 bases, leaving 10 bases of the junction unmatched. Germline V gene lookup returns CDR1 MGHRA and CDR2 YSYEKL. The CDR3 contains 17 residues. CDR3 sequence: CASSVSGGVIAYNEQFF. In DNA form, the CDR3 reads TGCGCCAGCAGCGTTAGCGGGGGCGTTATCGCCTACAATGAGCAGTTCTTC.

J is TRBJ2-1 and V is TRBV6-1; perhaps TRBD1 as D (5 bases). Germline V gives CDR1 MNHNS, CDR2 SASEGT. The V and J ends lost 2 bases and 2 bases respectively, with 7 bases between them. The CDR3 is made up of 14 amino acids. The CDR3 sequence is CASSEQGPYNEQFF. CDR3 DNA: TGTGCCAGCAGTGAACAGGGTCCCTACAATGAGCAGTTCTTC.

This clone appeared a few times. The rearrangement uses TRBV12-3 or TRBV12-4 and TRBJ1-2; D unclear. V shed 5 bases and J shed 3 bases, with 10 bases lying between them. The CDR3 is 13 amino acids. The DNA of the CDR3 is TGTGCCAGCAGTCCCGTCTCCCACTATGGCTACACCTTC. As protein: CASSPVSHYGYTF.

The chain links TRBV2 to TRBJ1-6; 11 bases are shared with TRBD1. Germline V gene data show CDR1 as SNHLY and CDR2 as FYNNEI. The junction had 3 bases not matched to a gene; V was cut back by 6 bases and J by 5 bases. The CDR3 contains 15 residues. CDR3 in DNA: TGTGCCAGCAGCGGACAGGGGGCTCATAATTCACCCCTCCACTTT. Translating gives CASSGQGAHNSPLHF. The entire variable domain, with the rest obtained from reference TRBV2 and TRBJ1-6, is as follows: EPEVTQTPSHQVTQMGQEVILRCVPISNHLYFYWYRQILGQKVEFLVSFYNNEISEKSEIFDDQFSVERPDGSNFTLKIRSTKLEDSAMYFCASSGQGAHNSPLHFGNGTRLTVT.